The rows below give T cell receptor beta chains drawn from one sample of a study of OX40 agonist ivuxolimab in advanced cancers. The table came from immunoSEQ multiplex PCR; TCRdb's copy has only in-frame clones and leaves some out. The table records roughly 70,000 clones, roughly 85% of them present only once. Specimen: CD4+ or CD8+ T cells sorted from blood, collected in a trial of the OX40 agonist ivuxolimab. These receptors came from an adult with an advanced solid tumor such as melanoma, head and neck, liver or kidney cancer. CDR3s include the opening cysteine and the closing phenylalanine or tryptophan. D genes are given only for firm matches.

CASSQEPVGGSLTGYTF TRBV4-3 -
CASSPRETQYF TRBV7-2 -
CASSRQTELHTEAFF TRBV5-1 -
CASSSLSLVAGEQYF TRBV27 -
CASSRTGTAAETQYF TRBV28 -
CASSPGLGQGAPYEQYF TRBV18 TRBD1
CASSETRTDTEAFF TRBV10-1 -
CASTRRWDRGVYEQYF TRBV5-1 TRBD1
CASSQALLEKETQYF TRBV4-1 -
CSVDGSSYNSPLHF TRBV29-1 -
CASSGQSYEQYF TRBV2 -
CASSIGQGGYTDTQYF TRBV19 TRBD1
CASSPGGIGELFF TRBV5-6 -
CASSAGYRGYQETQYF TRBV5-1 TRBD1
CASSQDGTGGEKLFF TRBV4-2 -
CASSLGVAGGPAEQYF TRBV11-3 TRBD2
CASSPNTGTVFTNEQFF TRBV5-1 TRBD1
CASSDRTVNSNQPQHF TRBV6-1 -
CAWSDSGNQPQHF TRBV30 -
CASSPGQGPTGNQPQHF TRBV28 TRBD1
CASSLDDTQYF TRBV11-3 -
CASSPVDRGGEQFF TRBV18 TRBD1
CASGQGGSYNEQFF TRBV14 TRBD1
CASSPDRGQGEAFF TRBV7-8 TRBD1
CASSPGTRDIQYF TRBV7-2 -
CASSAGRGGPYNSPLHF TRBV5-1 -
CASSFGGADEKLFF TRBV7-2 -
CASSLEGQGRNTIYF TRBV5-4 TRBD1
CASSAVRLSTDTQYF TRBV2 -
CASSPGTGGNEQFF TRBV18 TRBD1
CASSLIAETGELFF TRBV5-5 -
CASAPGTTNTGELFF TRBV11-3 -
CAISDRVSQPQHF TRBV10-3 -
CAISGGSTGYEQYF TRBV10-3 -
CASSFQNSPLHF TRBV7-9 -
CASSVGGRVANTGELFF TRBV9 TRBD2
CSAYAESGANVLTF TRBV29-1 -
CASNYRGVNDGYTF TRBV6-6 TRBD1
CASSQAASPLHF TRBV4-1 -
CATSTNAGGSYEQYF TRBV15 TRBD2
CASSYLQGAGELFF TRBV6-6 TRBD1
CASSSLQVRGNQPQHF TRBV28 -